Listed here are 17 T cell receptor beta chains from one sample, sequenced in a study of cytomegalovirus exposure and HLA in healthy donors. Profiling relied on immunoSEQ multiplex PCR, and the TCRdb table lists in-frame clones only, not all of them. Seen here are roughly 140,000 clones, 80% to 90% observed once, and the top ten hold approximately 8.5%. Sequenced sample: PBMCs. The receptors were sampled from a woman aged 18-35 years in good health and CMV-seropositive.

The chain is built from TRBV27 and TRBJ1-5; D not resolved. This CDR3 has 14 amino acids. CDR1 and CDR2 from the germline V gene are MNHEY and SMNVEV (reference sequence). V lost 1 base to trimming and J lost 5 bases, with 9 bases between them. The CDR3 bases are TGTGCCAGCAGTTTATTCCCGGGGTATCAGCCCCAGCATTTT. This gives the protein CASSLFPGYQPQHF.

The rearrangement links TRBV28 to TRBJ2-3; 7 bases match TRBD2. Germline-derived CDR1 and CDR2 are MDHEN and SYDVKM. The CDR3 spans 15 residues. V gave up 7 bases and J gave up 2 bases; unmatched junction bases: 9. The CDR3 region is CASTPGGIFTDTQYF. DNA for the CDR3: TGTGCCAGCACCCCCGGGGGGATCTTCACAGATACGCAGTATTTT.

The chain combines TRBV5-1 with TRBJ1-1, with 8 bases identical to TRBD1. Germline values: CDR1 SGHRS, CDR2 YFSETQ. Trimming at V came to 4 bases and at J to 4 bases, leaving 6 bases not matched to a gene. The CDR3 is made up of 14 amino acids. CDR3 DNA sequence: TGCGCCAGCAGCGGAACAACAGGGGGCACTGAAGCTTTCTTT. Residues: CASSGTTGGTEAFF.

This chain links TRBV6-1 with TRBJ1-6; D remains unclear. CDR1 and CDR2 from the germline V gene are MNHNS and SASEGT. The germline V and J ends were trimmed by 0 bases and 11 bases, with 14 bases remaining between them. There are 15 residues in the CDR3. The CDR3 region has the DNA TGTGCCAGCAGTGAAGCTCGCGGGGTTTCGGCACCCCTCCACTTT. Its translation is CASSEARGVSAPLHF.

The sample holds a few counts of this clone. The chain has TRBV27 and TRBJ2-3, with D uncertain. In germline, CDR1 is MNHEY, CDR2 SMNVEV (reference sequence). The CDR3 consists of 14 residues. Trimming removed 2 bases at V and 3 bases at J, with 9 bases between. The CDR3 region has the DNA TGTGCCAGCAGTTTAGGCGGTGAAACAGATACGCAGTATTTT. Its translation: CASSLGGETDTQYF.

This chain connects TRBV13 to TRBJ2-7, with 8 bases lining up with TRBD2. V lost 5 bases to trimming and J lost 4 bases; unmatched junction nucleotides: 10. The CDR3 is made up of 15 amino acids. CDR1 and CDR2 from the germline V gene are PRHDT and FYEKMQ (reference sequence). CDR3 residues: CASSERWGGGYEQYF. CDR3 bases: TGTGCCAGCAGCGAACGCTGGGGCGGGGGGTACGAGCAGTACTTC.

The chain is built from TRBV5-4 and TRBJ2-1; tentative D call: TRBD2 (6 bases). Trimming shortened V by 5 bases and J by 8 bases, and 17 bases separated the two germline ends. Germline CDR1 reads SGHNT; CDR2 reads YYREEE (reference sequence). The CDR3 has 14 amino acids. The CDR3 here is CASSHPGDSYEQFF. As DNA, the CDR3 is TGTGCCAGCAGTCACCCGGGGGATTCCTATGAGCAGTTCTTC.

The chain is built from TRBV7-9 and TRBJ2-2, with TRBD2 as a possible D gene (5 bases). This CDR3 is 16 amino acids long. The V end was cut by 2 bases, the J end by 0 bases, with 10 bases between. Germline CDR1 is SEHNR and CDR2 is FQNEAQ (reference sequence). The CDR3 protein is CASSLWQLANTGELFF. In nucleotides, the CDR3 is TGTGCCAGCAGCTTATGGCAACTAGCGAACACCGGGGAGCTGTTTTTT.

V is TRBV28 and J is TRBJ2-7; 9 bases map to TRBD1. CDR1 is MDHEN and CDR2 is SYDVKM in the germline V gene. J was trimmed by 2 bases and V by 1 base; bases with no gene match: 3. The CDR3 runs to 15 residues. The CDR3 region has the DNA TGTGCCAGCAGTTTATCGGGACAGGGCACCTACGAGCAGTACTTC. Protein product: CASSLSGQGTYEQYF.

The chain is built from TRBV7-6 and TRBJ1-1, with 8 nucleotides matching TRBD1. Trimming removed 1 base from V and 7 bases from J; junction bases left unmatched: 14. The CDR3 sequence is 17 residues long. In germline, CDR1 is SGHVS, CDR2 FNYEAQ. CDR3 in amino acids: CASSLGGRGHPLGEAFF. The CDR3 coding sequence is TGTGCCAGCAGCTTAGGCGGCAGGGGGCACCCCTTGGGTGAAGCTTTCTTT.

V is TRBV30 and J is TRBJ2-2; D is perhaps TRBD2 (5 bases). This CDR3 comprises 15 residues. CDR1 and CDR2 from the germline V gene are GTSNPN and SVGIG (reference sequence). V lost 0 bases, J lost 5 bases, and 13 bases lay in between. The CDR3 nucleotides read TGTGCCTGGAGTGTTTCGGGATATGGAACCGGGGAGCTGTTTTTT. Amino acid sequence: CAWSVSGYGTGELFF.

The CDR3 protein is CASKGQGANTGELFF. As DNA, the CDR3 is TGCGCCAGTAAGGGACAGGGGGCGAACACCGGGGAGCTGTTTTTT. V and J are TRBV5-1 and TRBJ2-2, with TRBD1 identical over 11 bases. Trimming removed 8 bases from V and 0 bases from J; junction bases left unmatched: 3. Germline V gene data show CDR1 as SGHRS and CDR2 as YFSETQ. This CDR3 has 15 amino acids.

The chain carries TRBV7-2 and TRBJ2-1; TRBD1 might be the D (6 bases). The V end lost 5 bases, the J end lost 9 bases, and 17 bases lay between the germline ends. Germline V gene lookup returns CDR1 SGHTA and CDR2 FQGNSA. The CDR3 totals 14 residues. CDR3 amino acids: CASSPRRTQGEQFF. The CDR3 nucleotides are TGTGCCAGCAGCCCCCGGAGGACACAGGGTGAGCAGTTCTTC. The full variable domain, rest sourced from reference TRBV7-2 and TRBJ2-1, is GAGVSQSPSNKVTEKGKDVELRCDPISGHTALYWYRQSLGQGLEFLIYFQGNSAPDKSGLPSDRFSAERTGGSVSTLTIQRTQQEDSAVYLCASSPRRTQGEQFFGPGTRLTVL.

The chain recombines TRBV6-6 with TRBJ1-4; D unresolved. The germline V gene has CDR1 MNHNY and CDR2 SVGAGI (reference sequence). The CDR3 contains 13 residues. V was shortened by 2 bases and J by 6 bases, with 7 bases between the two germline ends. CDR3 coding DNA: TGTGCCAGCAGTTACACCGGGTATGAAAAACTGTTTTTT. This sequence encodes CASSYTGYEKLFF.

The genes are TRBV7-2 and TRBJ2-3; TRBD2 might be the D (5 bases). The V end lost 5 bases, the J end lost 3 bases, and 18 bases lay between the germline ends. The CDR3 runs 16 residues. The germline V gene encodes CDR1 SGHTA and CDR2 FQGNSA. CDR3 protein: CASSLASNQRTDTQYF. CDR3 nucleotides: TGTGCCAGCAGCCTCGCTAGCAATCAACGGACAGATACGCAGTATTTT.

For the CDR3, the DNA is TGCGCCAGCAGCGCCACAGGGGGCGCCTACAATGAGCAGTTCTTC. It translates to CASSATGGAYNEQFF. The chain links TRBV5-1 to TRBJ2-1; 9 nucleotides align to TRBD1. Germline lookup yields CDR1 SGHRS and CDR2 YFSETQ. V lost 4 bases and J lost 2; bases outside the gene matches: 4. This CDR3 has 15 residues.

The rearrangement links TRBV29-1 to TRBJ1-4; 11 nucleotides agree with TRBD1. The CDR3 consists of 15 residues. Germline V gene lookup returns CDR1 SQVTM and CDR2 ANQGSEA. The V gene end was trimmed by 3 bases and the J gene end by 8 bases; junction bases not matched to a gene: 8. DNA of the CDR3: TGCAGCGTTGACTTCGGGACAGGGGGTCGAGAAAAACTGTTTTTT. Translating it yields CSVDFGTGGREKLFF.